These T cell receptor beta chains were read from a single sample in a study of T cell responses to AZD1222 COVID-19 vaccine. Profiled with immunoSEQ multiplex PCR; TCRdb holds only in-frame clones, not every one. The table lists roughly 100,000 clones, more than 70% of them singletons, with about a tenth in the top ten. The sequenced sample was peripheral blood, obtained 28 days after the second AZD1222 dose. All receptors come from an adult who received the AZD1222 COVID-19 vaccine. Both conserved end residues are part of each CDR3. A D gene is named only where the DNA matches it firmly. Rows may omit the clone size; those that give it use once, few, many or a size class.

D gene	V gene	clone size	J gene	CDR3 DNA	CDR3 protein
-	TRBV18	-	TRBJ1-1	TGTGCCAGCTCACCATTGGATGAAGCTTTCTTT	CASSPLDEAFF
TRBD1	TRBV6-8	-	TRBJ1-2	TGTGCCAGCAGTTACGAACCCGGGGACAGGGTAATGTTGGGCTGGTATGGCTACACCTTC	CASSYEPGDRVMLGWYGYTF
TRBD1	TRBV7-3	-	TRBJ2-5	TGTGCCAGCAGCCCAAGGGGGACAGGAAGGGAAGAGACCCAGTACTTC	CASSPRGTGREETQYF
TRBD2	TRBV7-2	-	TRBJ2-3	TGTGCCAGCAGCTTAGCAGCGGGGGGAAGCACAGATACGCAGTATTTT	CASSLAAGGSTDTQYF
-	TRBV3-1/TRBV3-2	once	TRBJ1-2	TGTGCCAGCAGGCCGGACAGTAGATACTATGGCTACACCTTC	CASRPDSRYYGYTF
-	TRBV19	once	TRBJ2-7	TGTGCCAGTAGTATAGTCGGCAGGGTGGACAACGAGCAGTACTTC	CASSIVGRVDNEQYF
TRBD2	TRBV12-5	-	TRBJ2-3	TGTGCTAGTGGATGGGGGACTAGCGGCACAGATACGCAGTATTTT	CASGWGTSGTDTQYF
TRBD2	TRBV7-2	-	TRBJ2-7	TGTGCCAGCAGCTACCGGGTCCAGCGGGAAAACGGCGAGCAGTACTTC	CASSYRVQRENGEQYF
TRBD1	TRBV9	-	TRBJ2-7	TGTGCCAGCAGCCTAGGACAGGGTTCCTACGAGCAGTACTTC	CASSLGQGSYEQYF
-	TRBV5-6	-	TRBJ2-2	TGTGCCAGCAGCCCTCCCAGGGGAGGGCCCGGGGAGCTGTTTTTT	CASSPPRGGPGELFF
-	TRBV30	-	TRBJ2-7	TGTGCCTGGAGTGAGGGGTGGCGGACCTACGAGCAGTACTTC	CAWSEGWRTYEQYF
-	TRBV12-3/TRBV12-4	-	TRBJ1-3	TGTGCCAGCAGTTCAGGGGCTGGAAACACCATATATTTT	CASSSGAGNTIYF
-	TRBV7-9	-	TRBJ2-7	TGTGCCAGCAGCTTAGAGGGGCAGGAGAAGCCCTACGAGCAGTACTTC	CASSLEGQEKPYEQYF
-	TRBV11-3	-	TRBJ2-1	TGTGCCAGCAGCCCACCGGTAGACAATGAGCAGTTCTTC	CASSPPVDNEQFF
TRBD1	TRBV9	-	TRBJ1-2	TGTGCCAGCAGCGTAGTTGGGACAGGGAACGGCTACACCTTC	CASSVVGTGNGYTF
-	TRBV27	-	TRBJ1-5	TGTGCCAGCAGTTTTAGGGCAGCCTCAGGGGTTAGCAATCAGCCCCAGCATTTT	CASSFRAASGVSNQPQHF
-	TRBV30	few	TRBJ2-7	TGTGCCTGGAGTGTTAGGCAGCCCGGCGAGCAGTACTTC	CAWSVRQPGEQYF
-	TRBV21-1	-	TRBJ2-7	TGTGCCAGCAGCCCACCCGGGGCGGGTACGTACGAGCAGTACTTC	CASSPPGAGTYEQYF
TRBD1	TRBV27	-	TRBJ2-7	TGTGCCAGCAGTTTGGGGACAGGGGCAATTTGGAGGGAGCAGTACTTC	CASSLGTGAIWREQYF
TRBD1	TRBV19	few	TRBJ1-2	TGTGCCAGTAGTACCCACAGGGGGCATAGCTATGGCTACACCTTC	CASSTHRGHSYGYTF
TRBD2	TRBV19	-	TRBJ2-1	TGTGCCAGTACACCCGGGACTAGCAGAGGTGAGCAGTTCTTC	CASTPGTSRGEQFF
-	TRBV7-9	-	TRBJ1-3	TGTGCCAGCAGCTTCGGGGAAGACACCATATATTTT	CASSFGEDTIYF
TRBD1	TRBV7-2	-	TRBJ1-1	TGTGCCAGCAGCTTAGTTCCAGGGGGAAGGGCTGAAGCTTTCTTT	CASSLVPGGRAEAFF
-	TRBV7-2	-	TRBJ2-2	TGTGCCAGCAGCTTGTGGGGAGAGAACACCGGGGAGCTGTTTTTT	CASSLWGENTGELFF
-	TRBV30	-	TRBJ1-1	TGTGCCTGGAGCCAAGGGGGGAACACTGAAGCTTTCTTT	CAWSQGGNTEAFF
-	TRBV5-8	-	TRBJ2-5	TGTGCCAGCAGCTTGGGTGGGGGGCACCAAGAGACCCAGTACTTC	CASSLGGGHQETQYF
TRBD1	TRBV4-1	-	TRBJ2-7	TGCGCCAGCAGCCAAGTTACAGGGGCTTTTGGAGAGCAGTACTTC	CASSQVTGAFGEQYF
-	TRBV6-5	-	TRBJ2-5	TGTGCCAGCAGTCACCGGACAGAAGAGACCCAGTACTTC	CASSHRTEETQYF
-	TRBV5-1	-	TRBJ2-3	TGCGCCAGCAGCTTGGCGATCTTACAGGATACGCAGTATTTT	CASSLAILQDTQYF
-	TRBV20-1	-	TRBJ1-2	TGCAGTGCTAGAGATCCCCCGGACAGTCACTTC	CSARDPPDSHF
TRBD2	TRBV19	-	TRBJ2-7	TGTGCCAGTAGTCTAGCGGGGGGCAGTTACGAGCAGTACTTC	CASSLAGGSYEQYF
TRBD2	TRBV5-6	-	TRBJ2-1	TGTGCCAGCAGCTTGGGTCTGGGCGGGGGTGAGCAGTTCTTC	CASSLGLGGGEQFF